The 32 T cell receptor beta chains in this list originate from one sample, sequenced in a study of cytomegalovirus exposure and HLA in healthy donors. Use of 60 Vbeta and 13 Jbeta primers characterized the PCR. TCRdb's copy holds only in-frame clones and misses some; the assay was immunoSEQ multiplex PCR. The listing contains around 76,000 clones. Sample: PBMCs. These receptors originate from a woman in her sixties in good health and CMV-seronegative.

The CDR3 coding sequence is TGTGCCAGCAGTTCCCTATTAGCGGGAGGGCTAGGGGAGCAGTTCTTC. Translation: CASSSLLAGGLGEQFF. V gene TRBV28 combines with J gene TRBJ2-1; 11 positions match TRBD2. V shed 4 bases, J shed 10 bases, and the junction held 12 bases outside the gene matches. The CDR3 runs to 16 residues. Germline assignment: CDR1 MDHEN and CDR2 SYDVKM.

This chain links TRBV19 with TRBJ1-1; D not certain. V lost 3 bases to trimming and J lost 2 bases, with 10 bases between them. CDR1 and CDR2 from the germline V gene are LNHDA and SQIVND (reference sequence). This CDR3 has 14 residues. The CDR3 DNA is TGTGCCAGTAGTATCGCGGGTGGCAACACTGAAGCTTTCTTT. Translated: CASSIAGGNTEAFF.

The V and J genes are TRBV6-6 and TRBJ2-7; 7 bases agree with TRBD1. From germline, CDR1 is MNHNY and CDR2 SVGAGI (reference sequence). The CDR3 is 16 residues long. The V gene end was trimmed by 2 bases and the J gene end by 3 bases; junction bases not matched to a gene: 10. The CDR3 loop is CASSYRGDRENYEQYF. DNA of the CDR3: TGTGCCAGCAGTTACCGGGGCGACAGGGAGAACTACGAGCAGTACTTC.

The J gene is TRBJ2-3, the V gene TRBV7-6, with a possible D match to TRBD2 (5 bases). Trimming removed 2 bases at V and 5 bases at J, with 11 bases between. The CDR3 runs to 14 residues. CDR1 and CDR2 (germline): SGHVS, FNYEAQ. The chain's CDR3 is CASSLRLRGDTQYF. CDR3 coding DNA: TGTGCCAGCAGCTTAAGGCTACGGGGAGATACGCAGTATTTT.

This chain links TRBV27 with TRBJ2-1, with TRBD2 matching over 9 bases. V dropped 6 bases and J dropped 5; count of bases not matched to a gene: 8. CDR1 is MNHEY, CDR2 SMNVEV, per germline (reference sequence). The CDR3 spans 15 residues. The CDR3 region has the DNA TGTGCCAGCAGCGACCTAGCGGGATATGACAATGAGCAGTTCTTC. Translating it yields CASSDLAGYDNEQFF.

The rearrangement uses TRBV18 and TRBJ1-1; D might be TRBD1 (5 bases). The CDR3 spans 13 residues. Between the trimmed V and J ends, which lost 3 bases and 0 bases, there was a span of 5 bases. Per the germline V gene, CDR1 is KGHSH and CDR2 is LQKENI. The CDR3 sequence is CASSPTVNTEAFF. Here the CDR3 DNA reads TGTGCCAGCTCACCGACAGTGAACACTGAAGCTTTCTTT.

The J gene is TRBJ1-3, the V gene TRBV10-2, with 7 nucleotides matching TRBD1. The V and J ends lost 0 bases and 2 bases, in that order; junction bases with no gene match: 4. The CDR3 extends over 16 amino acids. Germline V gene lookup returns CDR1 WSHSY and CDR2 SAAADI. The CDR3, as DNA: TGCGCCAGCAGTGAGTCCACCAGGGGGACTGGAAACACCATATATTTT. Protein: CASSESTRGTGNTIYF.

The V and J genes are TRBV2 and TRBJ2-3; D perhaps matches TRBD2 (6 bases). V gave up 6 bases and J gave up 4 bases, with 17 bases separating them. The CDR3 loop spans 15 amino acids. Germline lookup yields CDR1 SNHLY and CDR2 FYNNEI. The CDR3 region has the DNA TGTGCCAGCAGGTTGACTAGAAAGGGACCAGATACGCAGTATTTT. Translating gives CASRLTRKGPDTQYF.

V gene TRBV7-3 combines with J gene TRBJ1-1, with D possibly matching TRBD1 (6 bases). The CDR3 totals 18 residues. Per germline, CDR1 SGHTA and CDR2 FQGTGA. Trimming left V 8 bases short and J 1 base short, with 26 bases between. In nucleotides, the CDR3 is TGTGCCAGCGGCCTTAAGAAGGGGGGGTTTCCCTGGAACACTGAAGCTTTCTTT. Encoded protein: CASGLKKGGFPWNTEAFF.

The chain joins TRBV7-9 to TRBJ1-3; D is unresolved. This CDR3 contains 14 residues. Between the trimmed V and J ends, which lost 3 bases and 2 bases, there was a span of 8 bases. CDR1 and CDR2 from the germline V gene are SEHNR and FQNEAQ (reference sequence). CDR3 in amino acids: CASSFAGAGNTIYF. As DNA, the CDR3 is TGTGCCAGCAGCTTCGCAGGTGCTGGAAACACCATATATTTT.

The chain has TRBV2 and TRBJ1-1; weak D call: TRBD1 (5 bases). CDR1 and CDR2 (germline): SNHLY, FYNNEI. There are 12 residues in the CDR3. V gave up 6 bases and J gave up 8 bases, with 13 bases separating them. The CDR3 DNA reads TGTGCCAGCAGCCGGGGGGGGTTCGAAGCTTTCTTT. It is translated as CASSRGGFEAFF.

The CDR3 region is CASSEGVGGRSYYEQYF. The CDR3 DNA sequence: TGTGCCAGCAGTGAAGGGGTGGGAGGGCGTTCGTACTACGAGCAGTACTTC. The chain employs TRBV6-1 and TRBJ2-7, with 7 bases aligning to TRBD2. Germline V gene sequence: CDR1 MNHNS, CDR2 SASEGT. The J segment lost 3 bases and the V segment lost 1 base, leaving 12 bases of the junction unmatched. The CDR3 loop spans 17 amino acids.

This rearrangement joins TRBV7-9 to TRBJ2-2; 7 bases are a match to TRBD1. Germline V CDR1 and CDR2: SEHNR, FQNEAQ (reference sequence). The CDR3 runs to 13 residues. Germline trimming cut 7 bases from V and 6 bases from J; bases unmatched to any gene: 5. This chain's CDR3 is CASTWTGAGELFF. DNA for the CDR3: TGTGCCAGCACCTGGACAGGCGCCGGGGAGCTGTTTTTT.

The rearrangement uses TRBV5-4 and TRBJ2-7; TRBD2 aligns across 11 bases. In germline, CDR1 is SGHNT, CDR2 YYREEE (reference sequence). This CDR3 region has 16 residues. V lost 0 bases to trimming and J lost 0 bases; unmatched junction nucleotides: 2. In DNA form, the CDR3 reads TGTGCCAGCAGCTTGGGGACTAGCGGGCTCTCCTACGAGCAGTACTTC. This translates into CASSLGTSGLSYEQYF.

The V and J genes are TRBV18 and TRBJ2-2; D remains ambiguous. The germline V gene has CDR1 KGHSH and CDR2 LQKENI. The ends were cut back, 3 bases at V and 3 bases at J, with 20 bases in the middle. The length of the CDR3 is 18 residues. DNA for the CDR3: TGTGCCAGCTCACCGAGATCCGTATCGGTTGCCGACACCGGGGAGCTGTTTTTT. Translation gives CASSPRSVSVADTGELFF.

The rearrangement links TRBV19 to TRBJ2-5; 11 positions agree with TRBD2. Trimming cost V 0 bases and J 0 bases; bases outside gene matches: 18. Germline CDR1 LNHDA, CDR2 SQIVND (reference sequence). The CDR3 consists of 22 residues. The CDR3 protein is CASSIEGGTSGSVTHYQETQYF. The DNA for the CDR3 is TGTGCCAGTAGTATAGAAGGCGGAACTAGCGGGAGCGTCACACACTACCAAGAGACCCAGTACTTC.

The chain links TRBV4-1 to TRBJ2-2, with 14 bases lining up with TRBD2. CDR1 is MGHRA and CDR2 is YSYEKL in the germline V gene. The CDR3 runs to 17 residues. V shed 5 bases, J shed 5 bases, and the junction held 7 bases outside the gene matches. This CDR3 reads CASSMGLAGAGTGELFF. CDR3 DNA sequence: TGCGCCAGCAGCATGGGACTAGCGGGAGCGGGGACCGGGGAGCTGTTTTTT.

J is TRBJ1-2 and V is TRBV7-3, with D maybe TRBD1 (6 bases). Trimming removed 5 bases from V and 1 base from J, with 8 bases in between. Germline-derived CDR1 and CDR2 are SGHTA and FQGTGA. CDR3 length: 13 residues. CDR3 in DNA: TGTGCCAGCAGCCCACAGGGTAACTATGGCTACACCTTC. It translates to CASSPQGNYGYTF.

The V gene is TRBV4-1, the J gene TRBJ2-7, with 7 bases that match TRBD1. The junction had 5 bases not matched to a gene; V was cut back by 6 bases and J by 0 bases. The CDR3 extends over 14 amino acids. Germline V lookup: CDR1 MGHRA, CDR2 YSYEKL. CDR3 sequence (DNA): TGCGCCAGCAGTCATTGGACAGGCTCCTACGAGCAGTACTTC. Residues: CASSHWTGSYEQYF.

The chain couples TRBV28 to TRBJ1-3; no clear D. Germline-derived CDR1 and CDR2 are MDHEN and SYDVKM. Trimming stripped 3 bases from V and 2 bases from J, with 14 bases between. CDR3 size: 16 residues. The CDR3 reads CASSFPPLMTGNTIYF. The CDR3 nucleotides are TGTGCCAGCAGTTTCCCCCCACTGATGACTGGAAACACCATATATTTT.

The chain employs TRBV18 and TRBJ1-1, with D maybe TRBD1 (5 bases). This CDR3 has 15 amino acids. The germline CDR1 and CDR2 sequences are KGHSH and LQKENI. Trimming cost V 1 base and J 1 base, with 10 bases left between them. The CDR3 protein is CASSPLQARNTEAFF. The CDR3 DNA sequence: TGTGCCAGCTCACCACTACAGGCTAGGAACACTGAAGCTTTCTTT.

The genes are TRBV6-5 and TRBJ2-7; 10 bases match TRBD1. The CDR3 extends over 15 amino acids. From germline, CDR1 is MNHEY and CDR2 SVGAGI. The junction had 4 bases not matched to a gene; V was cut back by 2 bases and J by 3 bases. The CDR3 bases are TGTGCCAGCAGTTACAAGGACAGGGGGATCTACGAGCAGTACTTC. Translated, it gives CASSYKDRGIYEQYF.

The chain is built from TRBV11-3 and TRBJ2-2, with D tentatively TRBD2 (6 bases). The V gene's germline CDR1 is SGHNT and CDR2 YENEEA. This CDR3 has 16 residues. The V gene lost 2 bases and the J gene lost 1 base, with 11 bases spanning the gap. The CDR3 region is CASSLIGGVNTGELFF. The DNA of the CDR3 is TGTGCCAGCAGCTTAATTGGCGGGGTGAACACCGGGGAGCTGTTTTTT. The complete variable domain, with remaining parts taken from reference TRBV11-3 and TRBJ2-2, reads EAGVVQSPRYKIIEKKQPVAFWCNPISGHNTLYWYLQNLGQGPELLIRYENEEAVDDSQLPKDRFSAERLKGVDSTLKIQPAELGDSAVYLCASSLIGGVNTGELFFGEGSRLTVL.

The CDR3 bases are TGTGCCACCAGCAGAGATCAACCCGCAGGGAAAGGGGGCTGGGTAGATACGCAGTATTTT. This gives the protein CATSRDQPAGKGGWVDTQYF. The gene calls are TRBV15 and TRBJ2-3; the match to TRBD1 covers 7 bases. The CDR3 extends over 20 amino acids. CDR1 and CDR2 from the germline V gene are LNHNV and YYDKDF (reference sequence). Trimming at V came to 0 bases and at J to 5 bases, leaving 20 bases not matched to a gene.

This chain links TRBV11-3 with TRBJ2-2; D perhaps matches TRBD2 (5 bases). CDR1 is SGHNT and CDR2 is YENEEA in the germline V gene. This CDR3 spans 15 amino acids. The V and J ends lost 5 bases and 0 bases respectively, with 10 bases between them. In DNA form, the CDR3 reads TGTGCCAGCAGCCAGGACGGGACGAACACCGGGGAGCTGTTTTTT. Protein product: CASSQDGTNTGELFF. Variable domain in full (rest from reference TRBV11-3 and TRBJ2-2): EAGVVQSPRYKIIEKKQPVAFWCNPISGHNTLYWYLQNLGQGPELLIRYENEEAVDDSQLPKDRFSAERLKGVDSTLKIQPAELGDSAVYLCASSQDGTNTGELFFGEGSRLTVL.

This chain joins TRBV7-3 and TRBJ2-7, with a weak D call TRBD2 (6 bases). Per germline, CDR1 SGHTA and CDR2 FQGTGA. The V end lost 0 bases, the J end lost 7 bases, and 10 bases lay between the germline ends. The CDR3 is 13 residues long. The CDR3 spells CASSLTLGGEQYF. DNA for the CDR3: TGTGCCAGCAGCTTAACGTTGGGGGGTGAGCAGTACTTC.

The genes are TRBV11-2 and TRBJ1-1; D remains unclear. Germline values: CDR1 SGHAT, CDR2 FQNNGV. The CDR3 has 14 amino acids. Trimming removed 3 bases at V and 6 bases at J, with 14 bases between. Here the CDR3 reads CASSFLQAGPEAFF. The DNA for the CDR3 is TGTGCCAGCAGCTTCCTCCAGGCAGGCCCTGAAGCTTTCTTT. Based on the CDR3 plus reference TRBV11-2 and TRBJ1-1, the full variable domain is EAGVAQSPRYKIIEKRQSVAFWCNPISGHATLYWYQQILGQGPKLLIQFQNNGVVDDSQLPKDRFSAERLKGVDSTLKIQPAKLEDSAVYLCASSFLQAGPEAFFGQGTRLTVV.

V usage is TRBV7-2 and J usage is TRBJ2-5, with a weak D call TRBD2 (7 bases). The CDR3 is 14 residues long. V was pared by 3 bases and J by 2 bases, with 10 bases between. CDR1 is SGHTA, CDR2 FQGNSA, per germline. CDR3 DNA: TGTGCCAGCAGCTTTAAGGGGGGGCAAGAGACCCAGTACTTC. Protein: CASSFKGGQETQYF.

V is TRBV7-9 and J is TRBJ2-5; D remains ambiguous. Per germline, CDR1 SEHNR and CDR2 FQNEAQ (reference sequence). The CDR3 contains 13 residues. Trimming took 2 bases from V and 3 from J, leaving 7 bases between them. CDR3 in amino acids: CASSLLTEETQYF. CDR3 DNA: TGTGCCAGCAGCTTACTTACAGAAGAGACCCAGTACTTC. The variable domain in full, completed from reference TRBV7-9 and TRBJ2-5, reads DTGVSQNPRHKITKRGQNVTFRCDPISEHNRLYWYRQTLGQGPEFLTYFQNEAQLEKSRLLSDRFSAERPKGSFSTLEIQRTEQGDSAMYLCASSLLTEETQYFGPGTRLLVL.

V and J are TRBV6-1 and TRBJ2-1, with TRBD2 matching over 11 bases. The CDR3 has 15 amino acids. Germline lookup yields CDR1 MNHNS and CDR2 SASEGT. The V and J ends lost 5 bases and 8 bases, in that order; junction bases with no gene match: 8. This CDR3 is CASSSLAGAMDEQFF. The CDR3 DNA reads TGTGCCAGCAGTTCACTAGCGGGAGCTATGGATGAGCAGTTCTTC.

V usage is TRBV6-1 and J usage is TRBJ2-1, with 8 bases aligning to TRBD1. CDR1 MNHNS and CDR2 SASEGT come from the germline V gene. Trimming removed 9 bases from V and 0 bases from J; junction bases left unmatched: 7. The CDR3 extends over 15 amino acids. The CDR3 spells CASNTGGSSYNEQFF. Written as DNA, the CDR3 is TGTGCCAGTAACACAGGGGGAAGCTCCTACAATGAGCAGTTCTTC.

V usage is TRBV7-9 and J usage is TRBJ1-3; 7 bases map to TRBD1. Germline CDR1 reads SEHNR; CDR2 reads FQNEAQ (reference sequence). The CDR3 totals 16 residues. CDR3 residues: CAVRDSKPRGGNTIYF. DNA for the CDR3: TGTGCGGTCCGGGACAGCAAGCCTAGAGGCGGAAACACCATATATTTT.